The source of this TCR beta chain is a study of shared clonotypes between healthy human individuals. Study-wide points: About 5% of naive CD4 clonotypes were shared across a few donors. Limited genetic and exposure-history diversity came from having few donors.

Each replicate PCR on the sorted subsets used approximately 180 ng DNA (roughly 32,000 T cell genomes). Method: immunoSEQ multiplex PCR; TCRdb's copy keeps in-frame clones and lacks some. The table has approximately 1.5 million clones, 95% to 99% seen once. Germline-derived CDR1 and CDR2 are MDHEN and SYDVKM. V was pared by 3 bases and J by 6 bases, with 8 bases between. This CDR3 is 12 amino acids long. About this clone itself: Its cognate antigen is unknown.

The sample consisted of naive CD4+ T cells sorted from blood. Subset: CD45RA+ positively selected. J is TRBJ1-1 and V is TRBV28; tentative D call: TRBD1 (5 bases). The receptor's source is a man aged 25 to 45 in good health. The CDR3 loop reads CASSLTAAEAFF. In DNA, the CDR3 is TGTGCCAGCAGTTTGACAGCCGCTGAAGCTTTCTTT.